This T cell receptor (beta chain) was identified in a study of blood T cell repertoires in COVID-19. Turning to the study itself: PBMCs, B-cell-depleted T cells, or T cells provided the cDNA or gDNA that made up the material.

Participants reported their clinical history, and cohort assignment relied on those reports. For recovered donors of Cohort 3, there were two negative PCRs, clearance, or symptom resolution. Study processing details: From reference gene primer amplification, estimates of nucleated cell counts were derived. Data came from immunoSEQ multiplex PCR; TCRdb stores just in-frame clones and leaves some out. V and J calls and clone size are given by that table; D and trimming were obtained from the DNA. The repertoire includes about 170,000 clones, under 85% of them detected once, and approximately 12% sits in the top ten. After removal of 2 bases from V and 4 bases from J, the junction contained 7 bases not matched to a gene. Looked up from germline, CDR1 is LGHDT and CDR2 is YNNKEL (reference sequence). The length of the CDR3 is 16 residues.

This receptor was taken from a man in his forties or fifties who had recovered from COVID-19. The sample consisted of PBMCs or T cells enriched from blood (not recorded which). J is TRBJ2-5 and V is TRBV3-1 (or the pseudogene TRBV3-2); 10 bases map to TRBD2. Written as DNA, the CDR3 is TGTGCCAGCAGCCAATCCAGCGGGGGGGCCCGAGAGACCCAGTACTTC. Translated: CASSQSSGGARETQYF.